Below, 3 T cell receptor beta chains from the same sample are listed, as sequenced in a study of OX40 agonist ivuxolimab in advanced cancers. Repertoires were generated with immunoSEQ multiplex PCR, while TCRdb's copy carries only in-frame clones and drops some. Of about 55,000 clones in the sample, about 90% are singletons; the top ten hold 6.9%. Here the sequenced sample was CD4+ or CD8+ T cells sorted from blood, taken in a trial of the OX40 agonist ivuxolimab. Receptors originate from an adult with an advanced solid tumor such as melanoma, head and neck, liver or kidney cancer.

The chain employs TRBV5-4 and TRBJ2-1; 8 nucleotides agree with TRBD2. Per germline, CDR1 SGHNT and CDR2 YYREEE (reference sequence). The CDR3 is made up of 16 amino acids. V was clipped by 4 bases and J by 7 bases; unmatched bases: 13. In DNA form, the CDR3 reads TGTGCCAGCAGCGTAGGTCGTGCGGGAGGAGGTAATGAGCAGTTCTTC. Its protein is CASSVGRAGGGNEQFF.

DNA for the CDR3: TGCGCCAGCAGCATAGGACAGGGTTCGGGCACTGAAGCTTTCTTT. Protein sequence: CASSIGQGSGTEAFF. V gene TRBV5-1 combines with J gene TRBJ1-1; 8 bases line up with TRBD1. Germline V gives CDR1 SGHRS, CDR2 YFSETQ. The CDR3 runs 15 residues. V shed 4 bases, J shed 4 bases, and the junction held 9 bases outside the gene matches.

Notes on this clone: The junction departs from germline at one end; a sequencing error may be responsible. This chain joins TRBV9 and TRBJ2-7; 11 bases are shared with TRBD1. Germline V gene sequence: CDR1 SGDLS, CDR2 YYNGEE. The CDR3 is 11 amino acids. The CDR3 region is CASSVMGQGDF. Here the CDR3 DNA reads TGTGCCAGCAGCGTAATGGGACAGGGGGACTTC.